This entry features one TCR beta chain sequence. What it binds is unknown. The data originate from a study of vaccination and CD4 T cells after COVID-19. The overall study: Timing of post-vaccine sample collection was a median around 75 days after dose two, with a range of 14 to 241.

Treatment of the sample: 10-day PBMC culture with coronavirus spike peptide pools or control peptides (ViraFEST assay). The study sequenced cultured CD4+ T cell DNA using the Oncomine TCR Beta short-read assay. TCRdb reprocessed the PCR reads with MiXCR, giving one entry per CDR3 protein. The sample comprises several thousand distinct CDR3 sequences, roughly 50% of which are singletons, and roughly a fifth rests with the top ten. V was cut by 2 bases and J by 3 bases, with 7 bases left in between. The CDR3 loop spans 13 amino acids. Germline V CDR1 and CDR2: SEHNR, FQNEAQ (reference sequence). Sample: CD4+ T cells from blood, cultured in vitro. The TCR originated in a human donor who had recovered from COVID-19. The V gene is TRBV7-9, the J gene TRBJ1-1; D gene uncertain. The CDR3: CASSLQRDTEAFF. In DNA form, the CDR3 reads TGTGCCAGCAGCTTACAAAGGGACACTGAAGCTTTCTTT.